A single sample gave rise to the 29 T cell receptor beta chains below, sequenced in a study of vaccination and CD4 T cells after COVID-19. Their target antigens are unknown. Sequencing of the DNA from cultured CD4+ T cells was carried out with the Oncomine TCR Beta short-read assay. Using its own MiXCR run on the PCR reads, TCRdb lists one record per CDR3 protein. The top ten hold 10% to 15% of the sample, which has around 12,000 distinct CDR3 sequences, roughly 45% seen once. Treatment in this sample: roughly nine-day PBMC culture with coronavirus spike peptide pools or control peptides (ViraFEST assay). Sequenced input: CD4+ T cells from blood, cultured in vitro. The receptors derive from a human donor who had recovered from COVID-19.

The gene calls are TRBV20-1 and TRBJ1-5; D is perhaps TRBD1 (5 bases). The germline gives CDR1 DFQATT, CDR2 SNEGSKA (reference sequence). V lost 1 base to trimming and J lost 3 bases, with 13 bases between them. The CDR3 is 15 amino acids. The CDR3 DNA is TGCAGTGCTAGAGCGACGGGACGGATCAATCAGCCCCAGCATTTT. This codes for CSARATGRINQPQHF.

The chain carries TRBV6-1 and TRBJ1-1; the D gene is possibly TRBD1 (5 bases). Trimming left V 6 bases short and J 0 bases short, with 11 bases between. This CDR3 contains 14 residues. Looked up from germline, CDR1 is MNHNS and CDR2 is SASEGT. CDR3 in DNA: TGTGCCAGCAGGCGGGGACGGCTGAACACTGAAGCTTTCTTT. It translates to CASRRGRLNTEAFF.

This clonotype was found a few times. The chain combines TRBV6-2 or TRBV6-3 with TRBJ2-1; 15 bases are a match to TRBD2. The CDR3 contains 19 residues. With V trimmed by 2 bases and J by 12 bases, 17 bases remained unmatched. The V gene's germline CDR1 is MNHEY and CDR2 SVGEGT. The CDR3 spells CASSYLQGLAGGWRPGQFF. The DNA for the CDR3 is TGTGCCAGCAGTTACCTCCAGGGACTAGCGGGAGGTTGGCGGCCCGGGCAGTTCTTC.

This clonotype was seen a few times. The V gene is TRBV20-1, the J gene TRBJ1-6; D unclear. The CDR3 has 13 amino acids. The germline V and J ends were trimmed by 2 bases and 5 bases, with 7 bases remaining between them. Germline CDR1 reads DFQATT; CDR2 reads SNEGSKA (reference sequence). CDR3 in DNA: TGCAGTGCTAGACAGACCAATAATTCACCCCTCCACTTT. Amino acids: CSARQTNNSPLHF.

V and J are TRBV29-1 and TRBJ2-5; D might be TRBD2 (6 bases). The CDR3 spans 14 residues. The V gene lost 3 bases and the J gene lost 3 bases, with 14 bases spanning the gap. Per the germline V gene, CDR1 is SQVTM and CDR2 is ANQGSEA. DNA of the CDR3: TGCAGCGTTGATAGGACTACCTCAAAAGAGACCCAGTACTTC. It encodes CSVDRTTSKETQYF. The full variable domain, in which reference TRBV29-1 and TRBJ2-5 provide the parts outside the CDR3, is SAVISQKPSRDICQRGTSLTIQCQVDSQVTMMFWYRQQPGQSLTLIATANQGSEATYESGFVIDKFPISRPNLTFSTLTVSNMSPEDSSIYLCSVDRTTSKETQYFGPGTRLLVL.

This clonotype was seen only a few times. The chain uses TRBV15 and TRBJ1-5; TRBD1 might be the D (6 bases). This CDR3 spans 14 amino acids. With 1 base removed from V and 6 bases from J, the gap between germline ends came to 10 bases. Germline V gene sequence: CDR1 LNHNV, CDR2 YYDKDF (reference sequence). The CDR3: CATSRGGAGQPQHF. The CDR3 region has the DNA TGTGCCACCAGCAGAGGGGGGGCCGGTCAGCCCCAGCATTTT.

J is TRBJ1-4 and V is TRBV2; D may be TRBD1 (6 bases). This CDR3 spans 13 amino acids. Trimming took off 6 bases at V and 8 bases at J, with 13 bases between the two ends. Germline CDR1 and CDR2: SNHLY and FYNNEI. This CDR3 is CASSSRGREKLFF. DNA of the CDR3: TGTGCCAGCAGCTCCAGGGGAAGAGAAAAACTGTTTTTT.

This chain joins TRBV6-5 and TRBJ1-1; D is undetermined. V gave up 3 bases and J gave up 8 bases, with 10 bases separating them. CDR1 is MNHEY and CDR2 is SVGAGI in the germline V gene. CDR3 length: 12 amino acids. The chain's CDR3 is CASSYSQEEAFF. In DNA, the CDR3 is TGTGCCAGCAGTTATTCGCAGGAGGAAGCTTTCTTT.

This sequence joins TRBV6-2 or TRBV6-3 and TRBJ2-5; 10 nucleotides match TRBD1. The CDR3 totals 14 residues. V shed 6 bases, J shed 1 base, and the junction held 2 bases outside the gene matches. Germline V lookup: CDR1 MNHEY, CDR2 SVGEGT. CDR3 sequence (DNA): TGTGCCAGCAGGCGGACAGGGGGCCAAGAGACCCAGTACTTC. As protein: CASRRTGGQETQYF.

The V and J genes are TRBV2 and TRBJ2-7; 8 bases align to TRBD1. The CDR3 runs to 15 residues. CDR1 is SNHLY, CDR2 FYNNEI, per germline. The trim removed 7 bases at V and 3 bases at J, leaving 11 bases unmatched. The CDR3 region has the DNA TGTGCCAGCAAATTCATGCAGGGGGCATACTACGAGCAGTACTTC. Its protein product is CASKFMQGAYYEQYF.

This clonotype came up a few times. The chain carries TRBV6-4 and TRBJ1-1; D might be TRBD1 (6 bases). CDR1 MRHNA and CDR2 SNTAGT come from the germline V gene. The V and J ends lost 2 bases and 2 bases respectively, with 9 bases between them. CDR3 length equals 14 residues. This CDR3 reads CASSDGGPNTEAFF. The CDR3 DNA reads as TGTGCCAGCAGTGACGGGGGCCCTAACACTGAAGCTTTCTTT.

This rearrangement joins TRBV2 to TRBJ1-2; D is unclear. CDR3 size: 14 residues. Between the trimmed V and J ends, which lost 8 bases and 4 bases, there was a span of 17 bases. Germline CDR1 and CDR2: SNHLY and FYNNEI. Here the CDR3 DNA reads TGTGCCAGCGTCTCGGGAACAGAACCCTATGGCTACACCTTC. Translating it yields CASVSGTEPYGYTF.

V and J are TRBV20-1 and TRBJ2-1, with TRBD2 matching 8 bases. The V and J ends lost 7 bases and 4 bases, in that order; junction bases with no gene match: 3. The CDR3 totals 12 residues. Per germline, CDR1 DFQATT and CDR2 SNEGSKA (reference sequence). CDR3 sequence reads: CSVTSAYNEQFF. CDR3 DNA sequence: TGCAGTGTGACTAGCGCTTACAATGAGCAGTTCTTC.

J is TRBJ2-1 and V is TRBV6-5; D is possibly TRBD1 (6 bases). CDR1 is MNHEY and CDR2 is SVGAGI in the germline V gene. The ends were cut back, 1 base at V and 7 bases at J, with 11 bases in the middle. The CDR3 extends over 14 amino acids. The CDR3 sequence is CASSYLDSTNEQFF. The DNA of the CDR3 is TGTGCCAGCAGTTACTTGGACAGCACGAATGAGCAGTTCTTC.

The chain recombines TRBV2 with TRBJ2-3; 9 nucleotides line up with TRBD2. This CDR3 is built from 16 residues. Germline CDR1 and CDR2: SNHLY and FYNNEI. Trimming took 6 bases from V and 9 from J; bases not matched to a gene: 16. The CDR3 sequence: CASRTLSGRGFETQYF. CDR3 DNA: TGTGCCAGCAGAACCCTTAGCGGGAGAGGGTTCGAGACGCAGTATTTT.

V is TRBV30 and J is TRBJ2-3; 10 bases align to TRBD1. The V and J ends lost 0 bases and 1 base, in that order; junction bases with no gene match: 7. CDR3 length: 17 amino acids. From germline, CDR1 is GTSNPN and CDR2 SVGIG (reference sequence). The CDR3 coding sequence is TGTGCCTGGAGTGTGGGGGGCGGGACAGGGGGCACAGATACGCAGTATTTT. It specifies CAWSVGGGTGGTDTQYF.

This chain links TRBV6-1 with TRBJ1-5, with 10 bases matching TRBD1. V lost 4 bases, J lost 6 bases, and 9 bases stayed unmatched. Germline CDR1 reads MNHNS; CDR2 reads SASEGT. The CDR3 loop spans 16 amino acids. In DNA, the CDR3 is TGTGCCAGCAGTGGCTGGGACAGGGGACTTCGTCAGCCCCAGCATTTT. It specifies CASSGWDRGLRQPQHF.

The chain employs TRBV7-2 and TRBJ2-3; D gene unclear. V was shortened by 5 bases and J by 7 bases, with 19 bases between the two germline ends. The CDR3 runs 15 residues. The germline gives CDR1 SGHTA, CDR2 FQGNSA. This CDR3 reads CASSAQHGARHTQYF. As DNA, the CDR3 is TGTGCCAGCAGCGCACAACACGGTGCCCGACATACGCAGTATTTT.

The table lists this clonotype with a few counts. This chain uses TRBV7-2 with TRBJ1-5, with D possibly matching TRBD1 (5 bases). Looked up from germline, CDR1 is SGHTA and CDR2 is FQGNSA. The CDR3 contains 13 residues. Trimming shortened V by 3 bases and J by 9 bases, and 12 bases separated the two germline ends. CDR3 bases: TGTGCCAGCAGCTTGGGGCCCTCGGGGCCCCAGCATTTT. Translating gives CASSLGPSGPQHF.

The gene calls are TRBV27 and TRBJ1-1; 7 nucleotides line up with TRBD1. Germline CDR1 is MNHEY and CDR2 is SMNVEV (reference sequence). The V segment lost 3 bases and the J segment 5 bases; nucleotides outside the gene matches: 12. The CDR3 sequence is 16 residues long. CDR3 protein: CASSLRGGASFTEAFF. In nucleotides, the CDR3 is TGTGCCAGCAGTTTGAGAGGGGGCGCGAGTTTTACTGAAGCTTTCTTT.

This chain connects TRBV4-1 to TRBJ2-3, with D perhaps matching TRBD2 (6 bases). The V end was cut by 3 bases, the J end by 8 bases, with 15 bases between. The CDR3 is 14 residues long. Germline V gives CDR1 MGHRA, CDR2 YSYEKL. The CDR3 DNA reads TGCGCCAGCAGCCACTTTGGGGGAGGTTTTACGCAGTATTTT. Translating gives CASSHFGGGFTQYF.

The chain carries TRBV20-1 and TRBJ2-1; either TRBD1 or TRBD2 may supply D (7 bases each). The CDR3 totals 14 residues. Germline values: CDR1 DFQATT, CDR2 SNEGSKA (reference sequence). CDR3 nucleotides: TGCAGCGTTAGCAGGGGGGGCCAAAACAATGAGCAGTTCTTC. It yields the protein CSVSRGGQNNEQFF.

The J gene is TRBJ1-3, the V gene TRBV28; TRBD1 might be the D (5 bases). The CDR3 has 13 amino acids. CDR1 and CDR2 (germline): MDHEN, SYDVKM. Trimming left V 6 bases short and J 4 bases short, with 10 bases between. The CDR3: CASRDMGGNTIYF. CDR3 bases: TGTGCCAGCAGGGACATGGGAGGAAACACCATATATTTT.

This rearrangement joins TRBV5-1 to TRBJ2-2; 7 bases are shared with TRBD1. V shed 4 bases, J shed 2 bases, and the junction held 5 bases outside the gene matches. The CDR3 has 15 amino acids. Per germline, CDR1 SGHRS and CDR2 YFSETQ. The CDR3 spells CASSITGDNTGELFF. The DNA for the CDR3 is TGCGCCAGCAGCATTACAGGGGACAACACCGGGGAGCTGTTTTTT. The variable domain in full, completed from reference TRBV5-1 and TRBJ2-2, reads KAGVTQTPRYLIKTRGQQVTLSCSPISGHRSVSWYQQTPGQGLQFLFEYFSETQRNKGNFPGRFSGRQFSNSRSEMNVSTLELGDSALYLCASSITGDNTGELFFGEGSRLTVL.

This clonotype showed up just a few times. The chain employs TRBV7-6 and TRBJ1-3; D is unclear. From germline, CDR1 is SGHVS and CDR2 FNYEAQ. CDR3 length equals 14 residues. Trimming shortened V by 5 bases and J by 3 bases, and 11 bases separated the two germline ends. CDR3 residues: CASSLGRVGNTIYF. The CDR3 coding sequence is TGTGCCAGCAGCCTAGGACGGGTTGGAAACACCATATATTTT. The complete variable domain, with remaining parts taken from reference TRBV7-6 and TRBJ1-3, reads GAGVSQSPRYKVTKRGQDVALRCDPISGHVSLYWYRQALGQGPEFLTYFNYEAQQDKSGLPNDRFSAERPEGSISTLTIQRTEQRDSAMYRCASSLGRVGNTIYFGEGSWLTVV.

This clonotype was seen a handful of times. The gene calls are TRBV6-1 and TRBJ1-1; a possible D gene is TRBD1 (5 bases). The CDR3 is 13 residues long. V was clipped by 6 bases and J by 1 base, with 9 bases between them. Germline V lookup: CDR1 MNHNS, CDR2 SASEGT. This chain's CDR3 is CASRDNWNTEAFF. In DNA form, the CDR3 reads TGTGCCAGCAGGGACAACTGGAACACTGAAGCTTTCTTT.

This chain uses TRBV27 with TRBJ2-3, with 8 positions matching TRBD1. Germline V CDR1 and CDR2: MNHEY, SMNVEV (reference sequence). V shed 6 bases, J shed 3 bases, and the junction held 8 bases outside the gene matches. The CDR3 covers 15 residues. The CDR3 spells CASRGQGALTDTQYF. The CDR3 nucleotides are TGTGCCAGCAGAGGACAGGGAGCATTGACAGATACGCAGTATTTT.

The V call is TRBV12-3 or TRBV12-4, the J call TRBJ2-2; no clear D gene. Between the trimmed V and J ends, which lost 3 bases and 3 bases, there was a span of 2 bases. This CDR3 comprises 12 residues. DNA for the CDR3: TGTGCCAGCAGTTTCGACACCGGGGAGCTGTTTTTT. Translated, it gives CASSFDTGELFF.

This clonotype was seen a handful of times. The J gene is TRBJ1-1, the V gene TRBV10-3; TRBD1 matches at 9 bases. Germline V CDR1 and CDR2: ENHRY, SYGVKD. J gave up 6 bases and V 4 bases, and 12 bases lay outside the gene matches. The CDR3 is 16 amino acids. Written as DNA, the CDR3 is TGTGCCATCAGTGTACATCAAGGACAGGGGCTCCCTGAAGCTTTCTTT. Translated, it gives CAISVHQGQGLPEAFF.